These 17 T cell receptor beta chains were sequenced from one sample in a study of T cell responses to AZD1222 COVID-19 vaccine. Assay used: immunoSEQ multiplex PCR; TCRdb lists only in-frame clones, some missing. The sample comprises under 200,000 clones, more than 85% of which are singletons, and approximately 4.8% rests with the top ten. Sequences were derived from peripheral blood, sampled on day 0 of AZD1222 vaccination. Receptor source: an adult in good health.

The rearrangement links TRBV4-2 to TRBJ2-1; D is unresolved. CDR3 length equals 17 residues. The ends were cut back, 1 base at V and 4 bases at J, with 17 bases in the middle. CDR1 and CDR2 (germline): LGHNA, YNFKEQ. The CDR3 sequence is CASSQGGSILRYNEQFF. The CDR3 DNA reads TGTGCCAGCAGCCAAGGAGGTTCGATACTTCGGTACAATGAGCAGTTCTTC.

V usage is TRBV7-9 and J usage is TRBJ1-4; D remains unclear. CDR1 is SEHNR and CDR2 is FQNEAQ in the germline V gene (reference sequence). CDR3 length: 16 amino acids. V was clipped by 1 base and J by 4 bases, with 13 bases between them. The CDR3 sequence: CASSLVPNSLNEKLFF. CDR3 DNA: TGTGCCAGCAGCTTAGTCCCCAACAGCCTTAATGAAAAACTGTTTTTT.

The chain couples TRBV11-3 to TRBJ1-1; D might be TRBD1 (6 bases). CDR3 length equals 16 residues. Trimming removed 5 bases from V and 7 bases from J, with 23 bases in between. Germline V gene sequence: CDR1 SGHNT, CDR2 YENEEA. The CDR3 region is CASSPRTSQGAIEAFF. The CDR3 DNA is TGTGCCAGCAGCCCACGCACTTCACAGGGAGCCATTGAAGCTTTCTTT. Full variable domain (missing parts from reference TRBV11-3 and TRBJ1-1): EAGVVQSPRYKIIEKKQPVAFWCNPISGHNTLYWYLQNLGQGPELLIRYENEEAVDDSQLPKDRFSAERLKGVDSTLKIQPAELGDSAVYLCASSPRTSQGAIEAFFGQGTRLTVV.

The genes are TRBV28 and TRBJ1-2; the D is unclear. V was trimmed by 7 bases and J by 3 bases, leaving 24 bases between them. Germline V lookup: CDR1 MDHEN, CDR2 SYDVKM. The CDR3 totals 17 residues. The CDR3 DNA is TGTGCCAGCACCTTATTGGGTGGGAGCAGAATCCACTATGGCTACACCTTC. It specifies CASTLLGGSRIHYGYTF.

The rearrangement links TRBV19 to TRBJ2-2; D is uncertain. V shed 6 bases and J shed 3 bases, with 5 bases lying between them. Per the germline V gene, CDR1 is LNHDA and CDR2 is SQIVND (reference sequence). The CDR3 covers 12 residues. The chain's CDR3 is CASRAYTGELFF. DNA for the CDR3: TGTGCCAGTAGAGCGTACACCGGGGAGCTGTTTTTT. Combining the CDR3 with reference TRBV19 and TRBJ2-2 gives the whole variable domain DGGITQSPKYLFRKEGQNVTLSCEQNLNHDAMYWYRQDPGQGLRLIYYSQIVNDFQKGDIAEGYSVSREKKESFPLTVTSAQKNPTAFYLCASRAYTGELFFGEGSRLTVL.

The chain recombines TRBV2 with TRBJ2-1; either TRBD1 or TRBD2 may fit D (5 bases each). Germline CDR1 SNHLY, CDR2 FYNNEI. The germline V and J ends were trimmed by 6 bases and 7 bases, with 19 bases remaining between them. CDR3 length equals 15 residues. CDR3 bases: TGTGCCAGCAGGAGGGACCGATCGGGTGGGAATGAGCAGTTCTTC. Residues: CASRRDRSGGNEQFF.

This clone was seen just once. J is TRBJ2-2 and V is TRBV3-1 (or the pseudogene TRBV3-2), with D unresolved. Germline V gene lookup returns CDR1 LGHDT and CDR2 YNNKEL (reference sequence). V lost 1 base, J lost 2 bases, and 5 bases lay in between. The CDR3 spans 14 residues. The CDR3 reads CASSQGLNTGELFF. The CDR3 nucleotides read TGTGCCAGCAGCCAAGGACTTAACACCGGGGAGCTGTTTTTT.

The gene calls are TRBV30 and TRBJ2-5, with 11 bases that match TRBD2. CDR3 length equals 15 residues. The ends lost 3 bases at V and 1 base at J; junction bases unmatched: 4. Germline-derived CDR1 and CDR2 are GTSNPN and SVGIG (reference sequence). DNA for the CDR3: TGTGCCTGGAGCACCGGGACTAGCGGCCAAGAGACCCAGTACTTC. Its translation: CAWSTGTSGQETQYF.

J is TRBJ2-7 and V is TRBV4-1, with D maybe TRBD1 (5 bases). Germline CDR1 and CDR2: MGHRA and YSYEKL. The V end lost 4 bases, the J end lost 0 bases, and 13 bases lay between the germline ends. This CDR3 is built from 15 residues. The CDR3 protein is CASSLGHTSSYEQYF. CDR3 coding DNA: TGCGCCAGCAGCCTCGGACATACCAGCTCCTACGAGCAGTACTTC.

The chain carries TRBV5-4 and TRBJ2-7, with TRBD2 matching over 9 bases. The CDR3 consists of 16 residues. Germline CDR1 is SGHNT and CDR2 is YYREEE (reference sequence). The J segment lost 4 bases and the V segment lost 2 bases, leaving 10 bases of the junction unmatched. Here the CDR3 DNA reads TGTGCCAGCAGCTTATTTCCTAGCGGGGACAAGTACGAGCAGTACTTC. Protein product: CASSLFPSGDKYEQYF.

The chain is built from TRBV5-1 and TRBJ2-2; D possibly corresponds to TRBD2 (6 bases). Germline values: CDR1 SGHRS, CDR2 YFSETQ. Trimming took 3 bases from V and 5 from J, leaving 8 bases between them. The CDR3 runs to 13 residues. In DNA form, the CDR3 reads TGCGCCAGCAGCTGGAGGGATACCGGGGAGCTGTTTTTT. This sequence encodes CASSWRDTGELFF.

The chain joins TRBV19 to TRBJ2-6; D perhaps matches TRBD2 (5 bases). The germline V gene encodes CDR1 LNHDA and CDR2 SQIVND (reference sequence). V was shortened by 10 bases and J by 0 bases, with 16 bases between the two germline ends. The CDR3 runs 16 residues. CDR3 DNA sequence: TGTGCCACCTTAAGCGGCGGAAGCTCTGGGGCCAACGTCCTGACTTTC. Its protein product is CATLSGGSSGANVLTF.

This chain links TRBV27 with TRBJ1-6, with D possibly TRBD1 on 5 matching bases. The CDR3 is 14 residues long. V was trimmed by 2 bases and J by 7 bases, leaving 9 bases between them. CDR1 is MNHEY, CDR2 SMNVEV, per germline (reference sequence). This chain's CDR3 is CASSLGGGNSPLHF. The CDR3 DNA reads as TGTGCCAGCAGTTTAGGTGGGGGAAATTCACCCCTCCACTTT.

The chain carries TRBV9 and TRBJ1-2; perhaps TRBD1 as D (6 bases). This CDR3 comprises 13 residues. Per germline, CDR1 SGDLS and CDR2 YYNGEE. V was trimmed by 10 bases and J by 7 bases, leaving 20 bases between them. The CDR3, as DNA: TGTGCCGGGGGGGCAACAGACACGGGTGGCTACACCTTC. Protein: CAGGATDTGGYTF.

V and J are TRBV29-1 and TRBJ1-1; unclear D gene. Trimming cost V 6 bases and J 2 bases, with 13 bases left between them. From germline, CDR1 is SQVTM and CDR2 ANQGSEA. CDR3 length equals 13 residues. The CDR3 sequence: CSVPLTANTEAFF. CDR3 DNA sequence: TGCAGCGTCCCCTTGACGGCTAACACTGAAGCTTTCTTT.

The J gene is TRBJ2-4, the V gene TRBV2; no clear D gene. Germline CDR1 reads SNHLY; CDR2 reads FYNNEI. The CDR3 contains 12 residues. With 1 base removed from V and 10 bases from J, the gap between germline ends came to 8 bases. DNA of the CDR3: TGTGCCAGCAGTGAAGAACGAAGTATTCAGTACTTC. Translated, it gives CASSEERSIQYF.

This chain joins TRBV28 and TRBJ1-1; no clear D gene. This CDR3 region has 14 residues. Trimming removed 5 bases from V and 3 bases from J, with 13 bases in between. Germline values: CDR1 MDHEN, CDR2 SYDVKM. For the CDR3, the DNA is TGTGCCAGCAGTCTGGAGGACCGGGACACTGAAGCTTTCTTT. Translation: CASSLEDRDTEAFF.